The source of this TCR beta chain is a study of CXCR3-negative and CXCR3-positive naive CD8 T cells (dated by TCRdb to the late 2010s). Regarding the complete study: In total, 120 million to 150 million TRB reads were obtained, corresponding to roughly 1.5 +/- 0.3 million reads per library. Diversity and physicochemical repertoire analyses were performed on about a dozen donors pooled from two independent experiments. The TRBV-TRBJ cluster analysis covered naive subsets from five or six donors and memory cells from 3 donors. Summary of the overall study and its limitations: TRB CDR3s from CXCR3-positive naive cells showed higher hydrophobicity (lower Kidera factor 4), lower energy, and higher strength and volume indices than CXCR3-negative naive cells. Because CXCR3 expression was partially decreased after cryopreservation, freshly isolated PBMCs were used for most assays. Similar TRBV-TRBJ usage was shown by naive CXCR3-negative and CXCR3-positive cells from the same donor, whereas distinct patterns were shown by memory cells. Because surface CD5, which is linked to self-reactivity in mice, was comparable between the naive subsets, TCR interaction strength was also inferred from TRB CDR3 physicochemical properties. Comparably high repertoire diversity was found in both naive subsets, whereas much lower repertoire diversity was found in memory CD8+ T cells.

Each CD8+ T cell subset was flow-sorted in triplicate, with fewer than 350,000 cells per subset placed directly into RLT lysis buffer. To keep memory contaminants out, a stringent definition of naive CD8+ T cells was applied: CD45RO-CCR7+CD27+CD95-. Using standard density gradient centrifugation, peripheral blood mononuclear cells were isolated from buffy coats. A FACSAria III was used to flow-sort naive CXCR3-negative and CXCR3-positive CD8+ T cells. An RNeasy Mini Kit was used to extract total RNA from the sorted cells. In regard to this clonotype: This receptor's antigen is unknown.

For sequencing, a NextSeq 550 was employed. The Human TCR Profiling Kit (MiLaboratory) was used to make UMI-labeled 5' RACE TRB cDNA libraries. The full amount of extracted RNA was used for cDNA synthesis, and the full amount of resulting cDNA was used for PCR amplification. The libraries were made side by side, with each library going through the same number of PCR cycles. The original pipeline was this. About 52,000 +/- 9,100 unique UMI-labeled TRB cDNA molecules per library were extracted with MIGEC and MiXCR, with at least two reads per UMI required. On average, around 40,000 +/- 10,000 functional in-frame TRB CDR3 nucleotide clonotypes lacking stop codons were found per library. Diversity metrics, including normalized Shannon-Wiener and Chao1, were computed in VDJtools after downsampling to 5000 UMI-labeled TRB molecules per sample. For the central five CDR3 residues, VDJtools calculated physicochemical properties weighted by clonotype size, namely interaction energy, strength, volume and Kidera factor 4. After the reads were reprocessed by TCRdb, one entry was made per CDR3 protein sequence, with no DNA. The V and J calls were not made by the authors but by TCRdb's processing. This sample's records show some 54,000 distinct CDR3 sequences. Roughly 0.58% of the sample is held by the ten biggest clonotypes.

The CDR3 goes from the cysteine to the phenylalanine over 13 residues. This entry has no DNA. The germline V gene gives CDR1 as SGHRS and CDR2 as YFSETQ. This clonotype was sampled from a human donor in good health. Some clones in this sample may be carry-over from other donors' samples. The chain employs TRBV5-1 and TRBJ2-7; TCRdb's D call, TRBD1, is unchecked because there is no DNA. Sequencing was carried out using naive CXCR3+ CD8+ T cells from blood. Reading the label with the study, this specimen's cell subset or site is: CD45RO-CCR7+CD27+CD95- naive CD8+ T cells expressing CXCR3 (TNR3+). For the CDR3, the sequence is CASSLDGATEQYF.